Below are 2 T cell receptor beta chains sequenced from a single sample in a study of cytomegalovirus exposure and HLA in healthy donors. Sequencing was performed with immunoSEQ multiplex PCR; in TCRdb, only in-frame clones are kept and a portion is missing. The repertoire holds roughly 100,000 clones, roughly nine tenths seen once, with approximately 4% in the top ten. Material for sequencing was PBMCs. Source of these receptors: a woman aged 18 to 35 in good health and CMV-seropositive.

The V call is TRBV11-3, the J call TRBJ2-1, with a weak D call TRBD2 (7 bases). Germline V lookup: CDR1 SGHNT, CDR2 YENEEA. This CDR3 is 15 amino acids long. Trimming pared 0 bases from V and 6 bases from J, leaving 12 bases between. This chain's CDR3 is CASSLEGAGVNEQFF. CDR3 coding DNA: TGTGCCAGCAGCTTAGAGGGGGCGGGGGTCAATGAGCAGTTCTTC.

The table lists this clone with a count of one. At one of its ends the junction is not consistent with the germline gene, which may arise from a read error. J is TRBJ2-2 and V is TRBV11-3, with 9 bases that match TRBD2. This CDR3 has 15 residues. Germline CDR1 SGHNT, CDR2 YENEEA. CDR3: CASSLATSGPGELFF. In nucleotides, the CDR3 is TGTGCCAGCAGTTTAGCGACTAGCGGTCCCGGGGAGCTGTTTTTT.